These 3 T cell receptor beta chains were sequenced from one sample in a study of blood T cell repertoires in COVID-19. Some clones are missing from TCRdb's copy, which holds only in-frame ones; the method was immunoSEQ multiplex PCR. The table includes about 140,000 clones, approximately 84% detected once. Sequences were obtained from peripheral blood. The receptors come from a woman aged 55-75 years with acute or convalescent COVID-19.

The chain has TRBV29-1 and TRBJ2-7, with D possibly TRBD2 on 6 matching bases. Per germline, CDR1 SQVTM and CDR2 ANQGSEA. This CDR3 spans 15 amino acids. V lost 3 bases and J lost 2, with 17 bases in between. The chain's CDR3 is CSVDGVAEGTYEQYF. The CDR3 DNA reads TGCAGCGTTGATGGGGTAGCGGAGGGGACCTACGAGCAGTACTTC.

The chain links TRBV4-1 to TRBJ1-5; a weak D match, TRBD1 (5 bases). CDR3 size: 17 residues. V lost 5 bases, J lost 3 bases, and 20 bases lay in between. Per the germline V gene, CDR1 is MGHRA and CDR2 is YSYEKL. In DNA form, the CDR3 reads TGCGCCAGCAGCGTCAGAGTACAGGCCCAGTTCAATCAGCCCCAGCATTTT. Encoded protein: CASSVRVQAQFNQPQHF.

The CDR3: CASREGGGAGAEAFF. The CDR3 bases are TGTGCCAGCAGAGAGGGGGGGGGTGCGGGCGCTGAAGCTTTCTTT. The rearrangement joins TRBV6-5 to TRBJ1-1; D perhaps matches TRBD1 (6 bases). CDR1 and CDR2 from the germline V gene are MNHEY and SVGAGI. The V and J ends lost 6 bases and 6 bases respectively, with 20 bases between them. CDR3 size: 15 residues.